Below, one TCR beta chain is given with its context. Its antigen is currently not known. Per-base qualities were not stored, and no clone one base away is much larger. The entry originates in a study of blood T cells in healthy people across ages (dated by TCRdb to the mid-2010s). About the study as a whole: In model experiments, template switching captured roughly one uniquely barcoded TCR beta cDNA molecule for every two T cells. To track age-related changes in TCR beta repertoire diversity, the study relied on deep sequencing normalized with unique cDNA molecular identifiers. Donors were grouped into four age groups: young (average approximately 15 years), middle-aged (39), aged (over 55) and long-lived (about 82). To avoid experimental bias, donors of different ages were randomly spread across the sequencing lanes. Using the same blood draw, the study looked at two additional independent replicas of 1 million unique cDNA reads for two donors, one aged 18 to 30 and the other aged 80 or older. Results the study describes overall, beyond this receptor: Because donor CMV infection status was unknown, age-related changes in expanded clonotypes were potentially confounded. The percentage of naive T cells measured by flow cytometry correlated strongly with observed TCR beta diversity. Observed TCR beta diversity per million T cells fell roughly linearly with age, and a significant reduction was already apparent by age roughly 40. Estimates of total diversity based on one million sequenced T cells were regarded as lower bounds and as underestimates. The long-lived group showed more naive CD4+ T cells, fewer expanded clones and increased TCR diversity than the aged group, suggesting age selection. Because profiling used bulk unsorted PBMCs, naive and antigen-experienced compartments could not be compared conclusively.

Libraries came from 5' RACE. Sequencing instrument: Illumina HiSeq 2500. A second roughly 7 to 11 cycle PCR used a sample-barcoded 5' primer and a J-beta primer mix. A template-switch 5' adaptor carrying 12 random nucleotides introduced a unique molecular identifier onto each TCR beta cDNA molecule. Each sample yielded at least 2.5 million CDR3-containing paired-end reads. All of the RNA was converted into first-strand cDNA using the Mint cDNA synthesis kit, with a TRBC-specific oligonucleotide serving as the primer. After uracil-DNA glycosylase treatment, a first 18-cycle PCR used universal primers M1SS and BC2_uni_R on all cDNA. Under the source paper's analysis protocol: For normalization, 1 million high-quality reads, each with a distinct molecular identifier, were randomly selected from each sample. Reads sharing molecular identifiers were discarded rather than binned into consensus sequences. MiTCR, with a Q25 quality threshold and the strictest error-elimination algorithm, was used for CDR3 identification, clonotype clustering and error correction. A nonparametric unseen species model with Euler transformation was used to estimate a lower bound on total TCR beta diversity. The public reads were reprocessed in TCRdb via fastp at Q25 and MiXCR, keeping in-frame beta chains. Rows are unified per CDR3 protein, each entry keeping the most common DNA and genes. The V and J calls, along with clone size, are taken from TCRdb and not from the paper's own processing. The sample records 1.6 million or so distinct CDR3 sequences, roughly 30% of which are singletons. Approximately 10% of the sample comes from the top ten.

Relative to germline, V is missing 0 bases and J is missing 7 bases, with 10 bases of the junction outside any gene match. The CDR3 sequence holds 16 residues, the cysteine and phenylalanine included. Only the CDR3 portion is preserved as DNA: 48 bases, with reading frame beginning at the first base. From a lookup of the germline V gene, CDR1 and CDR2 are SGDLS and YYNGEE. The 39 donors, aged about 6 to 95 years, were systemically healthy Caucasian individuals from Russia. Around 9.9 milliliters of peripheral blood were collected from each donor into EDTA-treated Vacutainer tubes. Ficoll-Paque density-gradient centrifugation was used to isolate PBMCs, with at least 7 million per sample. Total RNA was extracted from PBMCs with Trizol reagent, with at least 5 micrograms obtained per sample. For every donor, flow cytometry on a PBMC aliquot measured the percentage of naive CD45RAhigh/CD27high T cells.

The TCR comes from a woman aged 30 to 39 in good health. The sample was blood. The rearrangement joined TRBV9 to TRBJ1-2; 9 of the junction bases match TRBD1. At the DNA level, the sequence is TGTGCCAGCAGCGTAGGGGAGGGACAGGGAATCGGTGGCTACACCTTC. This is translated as CASSVGEGQGIGGYTF.